This is a list of T cell receptor beta chains from one sample in a study of Graves' ophthalmopathy and Graves' hyperthyroidism. TCRdb reanalysed the multiplex PCR reads using MiXCR and keeps one entry per CDR3 protein. The table lists about 390,000 distinct CDR3 sequences, about 18% of them singletons, with around 2.4% in the top ten. The specimen sequenced was peripheral blood. The receptor source for this set is an adult woman with stable Graves' hyperthyroidism. Each CDR3 is given with its conserved first and last residue. D genes are given only for firm matches. Size is stated for part of the rows, as once, few or many counts, or as a class when the clone is expanded.

TGTGCCAGCATAAACAGGGATTGGTCTGAGAACACTGAAGCTTTCTTT CASINRDWSENTEAFF 16 TRBJ1-1 many TRBV12-3/TRBV12-4 .
TGTGCCAGCAGCTGGGGGAGGGGTCCCTACGAGCAGTACTTC CASSWGRGPYEQYF 14 TRBJ2-7 many TRBV7-2 TRBD2
TGTGCCAGCAGCTTAGCCCGTATCAATACCTACGAGCAGTACTTC CASSLARINTYEQYF 15 TRBJ2-7 many TRBV7-8 .
TGTGCCAGCAGCCGACAGCCCAAAGGGGGCTACACCTTC CASSRQPKGGYTF 13 TRBJ1-2 many TRBV6-6 .
TGCAGTGCCGGTCAGGCCTACGAGCAGTACTTC CSAGQAYEQYF 11 TRBJ2-7 many TRBV20-1 .
TGTGCCAGCAGCGTAGGCCGACGGGAGACCCAGTACTTC CASSVGRRETQYF 13 TRBJ2-5 few TRBV9 .
TGTGCCAGCACCTTGGTGAGAAGATTGAACACTGAAGCTTTCTTT CASTLVRRLNTEAFF 15 TRBJ1-1 many TRBV28 .
TGTGCCAGCAGCACGGACGGCTCTGGGGCCAACGTCCTGACTTTC CASSTDGSGANVLTF 15 TRBJ2-6 many TRBV6-1 .
TGTGCCAGCAGTTACCCCAGGGCAGGTCTGAACACTGAAGCTTTCTTT CASSYPRAGLNTEAFF 16 TRBJ1-1 many TRBV6-2/TRBV6-3 .
TGTGCCAGCGGCGGCACAACTCTTCTAGCCAAAAACATTCAGTACTTC CASGGTTLLAKNIQYF 16 TRBJ2-4 many TRBV7-9 .
TGTGCCAGCAGCTCGGGACTAGCGGGAGATAACGAGCAGTACTTC CASSSGLAGDNEQYF 15 TRBJ2-7 . TRBV13 TRBD2
TGTGCCAGCAGTTACCGGGGGGCTATCTCCGAGCAGTACTTC CASSYRGAISEQYF 14 TRBJ2-7 many TRBV6-5 .
TGTGCCAGCAGCCACAGGGGCCTGCTCACTCATCAGCCCCAGCATTTT CASSHRGLLTHQPQHF 16 TRBJ1-5 many TRBV7-2 TRBD1
TGTGCCAGCAGCCATCCCGACGGAAGTTCTGGAAACACCATATATTTT CASSHPDGSSGNTIYF 16 TRBJ1-3 many TRBV3-1 .
TGTGCCAGCAGTTTACAGCGAAACACTGAAGCTTTCTTT CASSLQRNTEAFF 13 TRBJ1-1 many TRBV12-3/TRBV12-4 .
TGCAGTGCTCAGTTTCCGGGGGTTGGGGTCAAGCCCCAGCATTTT CSAQFPGVGVKPQHF 15 TRBJ1-5 few TRBV20-1 .
TGTGCCATCAGGGCGGCGGTGGGCACTGAAGCTTTCTTT CAIRAAVGTEAFF 13 TRBJ1-1 once TRBV10-3 .
TGTGCCAGCAGTTTCGGGGGACGGCGGGGTACCTACGAGCAGTACTTC CASSFGGRRGTYEQYF 16 TRBJ2-7 few TRBV28 .
TGTGCCAGCAGCGTTGCGGGACAGGGTACCTACGAGCAGTACTTC CASSVAGQGTYEQYF 15 TRBJ2-7 many TRBV9 TRBD1
TGTGCCAGCAGCCAAGATATTGACAGGGGGCCCACCGTAAATCAGCCCCAGCATTTT CASSQDIDRGPTVNQPQHF 19 TRBJ1-5 many TRBV4-2 TRBD1
TGTGCCAGCAGCTTCCCAAGGGGTAGCGGGGGGGAGACCCAGTACTTC CASSFPRGSGGETQYF 16 TRBJ2-5 many TRBV7-8 TRBD2
TGTGCCAGCAGTGAAGCGCCCACGAACACCGGGGAGCTGTTTTTT CASSEAPTNTGELFF 15 TRBJ2-2 many TRBV2 .
TGCGCCAGCAGCCAAGGGGGACCGGGACAGGGATCCTACGAGCAGTACTTC CASSQGGPGQGSYEQYF 17 TRBJ2-7 . TRBV4-3 TRBD1
TGCACCAGCAGCTTTCGGGCAGACGGCAACTATGGCTACACCTTC CTSSFRADGNYGYTF 15 TRBJ1-2 many TRBV5-1 .
TGTGCCACCCGGGGACCCGGGGCTAGACAGGGAATCTTCTCTGGGGCCAACGTCCTGACTTTC CATRGPGARQGIFSGANVLTF 21 TRBJ2-6 . TRBV7-2 TRBD1
TGTGCCAGCAGCCAAAACGACTTAGACGAGCAGTACTTC CASSQNDLDEQYF 13 TRBJ2-7 many TRBV12-3/TRBV12-4 .
TGTGCCAGCAGTGCCGTCAGGGTGATGGAGACCCAGTACTTC CASSAVRVMETQYF 14 TRBJ2-5 many TRBV6-1 .
TGTGCCAGCAGTTTGGACCCGAACACTGAAGCTTTCTTT CASSLDPNTEAFF 13 TRBJ1-1 many TRBV5-1 .
TGTGCCAGCAGTTCTAGCGGAGAAGCCAAAAACATTCAGTACTTC CASSSSGEAKNIQYF 15 TRBJ2-4 few TRBV27 TRBD2
TGTGCCAGCAGCCAAAGTGAGGGACTAGCGGGAGGAAGGACCGGGGAGCTGTTTTTT CASSQSEGLAGGRTGELFF 19 TRBJ2-2 many TRBV3-1 TRBD2
TGTGCCAGCAGCCGCGGAGAAAGCGCGAAGTCCGGGGAGCTGTTTTTT CASSRGESAKSGELFF 16 TRBJ2-2 many TRBV7-8 .